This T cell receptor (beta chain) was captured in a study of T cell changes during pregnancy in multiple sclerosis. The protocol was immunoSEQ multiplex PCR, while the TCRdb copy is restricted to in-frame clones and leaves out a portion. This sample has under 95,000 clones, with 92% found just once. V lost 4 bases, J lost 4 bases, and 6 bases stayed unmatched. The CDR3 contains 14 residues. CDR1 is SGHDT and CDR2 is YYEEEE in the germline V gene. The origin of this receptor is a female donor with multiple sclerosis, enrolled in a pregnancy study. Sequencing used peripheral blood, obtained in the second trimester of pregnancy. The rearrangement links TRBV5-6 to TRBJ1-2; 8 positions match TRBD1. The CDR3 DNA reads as TGTGCCAGCAGCCCCCAGGGGGCGGCCTATGGCTACACCTTC. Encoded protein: CASSPQGAAYGYTF.